The 8 T cell receptor beta chains below all came from one sample that was sequenced in a study of vaccination effects on CD4 cells after COVID-19. Antigen specificity for these receptors is unknown. Researchers isolated CD4+ T cells once about 11 days of culture had elapsed. Libraries were prepared by immunoSEQ multiplex PCR; TCRdb keeps only in-frame clonotypes and omits some of them. Among around 50,000 clones listed, about 75% were seen once. The sequenced sample was CD4+ T cells from PBMCs cultured without peptide, obtained before COVID-19 vaccination. The receptor source for this set is a human donor who had a prior SARS-CoV-2 infection.

This rearrangement joins TRBV2 to TRBJ1-4, with a weak D call TRBD1 (5 bases). The V end was cut by 7 bases, the J end by 0 bases, with 18 bases between. The CDR3 extends over 17 amino acids. Germline values: CDR1 SNHLY, CDR2 FYNNEI. The CDR3 DNA reads TGTGCCAGCATGGGGGGGTTGGGCTTACCAACTAATGAAAAACTGTTTTTT. Translated, it gives CASMGGLGLPTNEKLFF.

V is TRBV7-9 and J is TRBJ2-3, with 8 bases lining up with TRBD2. J lost 2 bases, V lost 7 bases, and 8 bases had no gene match. The germline CDR1 and CDR2 sequences are SEHNR and FQNEAQ (reference sequence). The CDR3 contains 15 residues. The CDR3 region has the DNA TGTGCCAGCAACACGGGCGGGGGGAACACAGATACGCAGTATTTT. Protein: CASNTGGGNTDTQYF.

This sequence joins TRBV4-2 and TRBJ2-6, with D unclear. The CDR3 loop spans 17 amino acids. The V gene lost 0 bases and the J gene lost 3 bases, with 12 bases spanning the gap. Germline V lookup: CDR1 LGHNA, CDR2 YNFKEQ. The CDR3 DNA reads as TGTGCCAGCAGCCAAGATCCGACCCGAGGTGGGGCCAACGTCCTGACTTTC. This translates into CASSQDPTRGGANVLTF.

The rearrangement links TRBV11-2 to TRBJ2-7; TRBD2 matches 11 bases. CDR1 and CDR2 (germline): SGHAT, FQNNGV. The CDR3 totals 15 residues. The junction had 5 bases not matched to a gene; V was cut back by 5 bases and J by 2 bases. CDR3 sequence: CASSGRLAGPYEQYF. CDR3 sequence (DNA): TGTGCCAGCAGCGGGCGACTAGCGGGGCCCTACGAGCAGTACTTC.

This chain connects TRBV2 to TRBJ2-1; D is uncertain. V lost 0 bases and J lost 5, with 11 bases in between. The CDR3 is 15 amino acids. From germline, CDR1 is SNHLY and CDR2 FYNNEI. CDR3 coding DNA: TGTGCCAGCAGTGAAGCTGTGGGAACGAACAATGAGCAGTTCTTC. Translating gives CASSEAVGTNNEQFF.

The CDR3 nucleotides are TGTGCCAGTAGTATAGTAGGTTCCAGCTCTGGAAACACCATATATTTT. Protein: CASSIVGSSSGNTIYF. The chain joins TRBV19 to TRBJ1-3; D remains ambiguous. V lost 1 base, J lost 0 bases, and 10 bases lay in between. There are 16 residues in the CDR3. Germline CDR1 and CDR2: LNHDA and SQIVND (reference sequence).

The CDR3 loop reads CASSEITRGSQYF. The CDR3 DNA follows: TGTGCCAGCAGTGAAATTACTAGAGGATCGCAGTATTTT. The chain has TRBV2 and TRBJ2-3; tentatively, D is TRBD2 (5 bases). Germline V gene data show CDR1 as SNHLY and CDR2 as FYNNEI. Trimming cost V 2 bases and J 10 bases, with 13 bases left between them. The length of the CDR3 is 13 residues.

CDR3 loop: CASSKVGQSGTEAFF. The CDR3 DNA is TGTGCCAGCAGCAAAGTGGGACAATCGGGCACTGAAGCTTTCTTT. The chain links TRBV21-1 to TRBJ1-1; the tabulated D call, TRBD1, remains unverified against the DNA. TRBV21-1 is a known pseudogene. The length of the CDR3 is 15 residues.